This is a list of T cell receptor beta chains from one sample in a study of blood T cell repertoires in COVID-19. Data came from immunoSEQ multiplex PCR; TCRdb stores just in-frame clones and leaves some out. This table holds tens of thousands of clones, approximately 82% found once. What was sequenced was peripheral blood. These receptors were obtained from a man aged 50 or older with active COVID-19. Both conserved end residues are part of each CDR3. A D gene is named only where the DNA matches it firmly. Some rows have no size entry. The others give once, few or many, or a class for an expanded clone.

DNA: TGTGCCAGCAGCCCCTTGGGACTAGCGGTTTCCTACAATGAGCAGTTCTTC; CDR3: CASSPLGLAVSYNEQFF; V: TRBV27; size: .; J: TRBJ2-1; D: TRBD2
DNA: TGTGCCAGCAGTAACGGGAGGGCGGATACGCAGTATTTT; CDR3: CASSNGRADTQYF; V: TRBV2; size: .; J: TRBJ2-3; D: TRBD2
DNA: TGTGCCAGCAGCCGGAGCACGCAGGGGGCGGGCACCGGGGAGCTGTTTTTT; CDR3: CASSRSTQGAGTGELFF; V: TRBV3-1/TRBV3-2; size: .; J: TRBJ2-2; D: TRBD1
DNA: TGTGCCAGCAGTGACGGGACTAGCGGGGGGGCAGATACGCAGTATTTT; CDR3: CASSDGTSGGADTQYF; V: TRBV6-4; size: .; J: TRBJ2-3; D: TRBD2
DNA: TGCAGCGTTCTCCGGACAGGGGGCTATGGCTATGGCTACACCTTC; CDR3: CSVLRTGGYGYGYTF; V: TRBV29-1; size: many; J: TRBJ1-2; D: TRBD1
DNA: TGTGCCAGCAGCCAACTTAGCGGGAGGGGCGCCTACGAGCAGTACTTC; CDR3: CASSQLSGRGAYEQYF; V: TRBV6-2/TRBV6-3; size: .; J: TRBJ2-7; D: TRBD2
DNA: TGTGCTAGCAGCTTGGGACTAGAAGCAGAGACCCAGTACTTC; CDR3: CASSLGLEAETQYF; V: TRBV7-7; size: .; J: TRBJ2-5; D: TRBD2
DNA: TGTGCCAGCGCCACCCCATTGGCGACAGGGAGGGAGACCCAGTACTTC; CDR3: CASATPLATGRETQYF; V: TRBV19; size: .; J: TRBJ2-5; D: .
DNA: TGTGCCTGGGCACCGGGACTAGCGGCTAACGGGTATTTT; CDR3: CAWAPGLAANGYF; V: TRBV30; size: .; J: TRBJ2-3; D: TRBD2
DNA: TGTGCCAGCAGGCGGACTAGCGGGAACACCGGGGAGCTGTTTTTT; CDR3: CASRRTSGNTGELFF; V: TRBV7-3; size: .; J: TRBJ2-2; D: TRBD2
DNA: TGTGCCAGCATCGGGGACAGGTATAGCAATCAGCCCCAGCATTTT; CDR3: CASIGDRYSNQPQHF; V: TRBV28; size: .; J: TRBJ1-5; D: TRBD1